A selection of T cell receptor beta chains follows, all from one sample in a study of T-cell memory formation after mild COVID-19. TCRdb re-derived calls from the 5' RACE reads in MiXCR, one entry per CDR3 protein. The sample has roughly 130,000 distinct CDR3 sequences, about 17% seen once. The sequencing input was PBMCs or a T cell subset sorted from them (not recorded which). The receptor set was obtained from a man younger than 35 who had mild COVID-19 (a few samples of this study predate the infection). Cell type and time point are not known. Each CDR3 is given with its conserved first and last residue. Fields, in order: D gene, V gene, clone size, J gene, CDR3 DNA, CDR3 protein. A D gene is named only where the DNA matches it firmly. Where a row states a size, it is once, few, many or the class of an expanded clone; other rows omit it.

D gene: NA; V gene: TRBV6-5; clone size: few; J gene: TRBJ2-5; CDR3 DNA: TGTGCCAGCAGTTACCGAGGAAGGGGAGAGACCCAGTACTTC; CDR3 protein: CASSYRGRGETQYF
D gene: NA; V gene: TRBV5-1; clone size: NA; J gene: TRBJ2-5; CDR3 DNA: TGCGCCAGCAGCCTGGCACGGGTCGAGGCCCAGTACTTC; CDR3 protein: CASSLARVEAQYF
D gene: NA; V gene: TRBV7-2; clone size: few; J gene: TRBJ2-7; CDR3 DNA: TGTGCCAGCAGCTTAGCGGGGGCCATCTCCTACGAGCAGTACTTC; CDR3 protein: CASSLAGAISYEQYF
D gene: TRBD2; V gene: TRBV29-1; clone size: few; J gene: TRBJ2-2; CDR3 DNA: TGCAGCGTTTCTCCTGCGGGGGGGAACACCGGGGAGCTGTTTTTT; CDR3 protein: CSVSPAGGNTGELFF
D gene: NA; V gene: TRBV6-6; clone size: NA; J gene: TRBJ1-1; CDR3 DNA: TGTGCCAGCAGTGACTCGGACGGAAGGGCCACTGAAGCTTTCTTT; CDR3 protein: CASSDSDGRATEAFF
D gene: NA; V gene: TRBV20-1; clone size: NA; J gene: TRBJ2-5; CDR3 DNA: TGCAGTGCTAGAGATCGGCAGGTTTGGACCCAGTACTTC; CDR3 protein: CSARDRQVWTQYF
D gene: NA; V gene: TRBV9; clone size: few; J gene: TRBJ2-1; CDR3 DNA: TGTGCCAGCAGCGTAGGTAACGGATTAAGCTCCTACAATGAGCAGTTCTTC; CDR3 protein: CASSVGNGLSSYNEQFF
D gene: TRBD2; V gene: TRBV5-4; clone size: NA; J gene: TRBJ2-3; CDR3 DNA: TGTGCCAGCAGCCCCGCCGGGGGGGGAGATACGCAGTATTTT; CDR3 protein: CASSPAGGGDTQYF
D gene: TRBD2; V gene: TRBV20-1; clone size: few; J gene: TRBJ2-3; CDR3 DNA: TGCAGTGCCGCCAGGACTAGCGGGGTCACAGATACGCAGTATTTT; CDR3 protein: CSAARTSGVTDTQYF
D gene: NA; V gene: TRBV7-2; clone size: NA; J gene: TRBJ2-7; CDR3 DNA: TGTGCCAGCAGCTTAGGAGCCGAGCAGTACTTC; CDR3 protein: CASSLGAEQYF
D gene: NA; V gene: TRBV20-1; clone size: few; J gene: TRBJ2-3; CDR3 DNA: TGCAGTGCTACTCGTGCTGATACGCAGTATTTT; CDR3 protein: CSATRADTQYF
D gene: NA; V gene: TRBV5-1; clone size: few; J gene: TRBJ1-1; CDR3 DNA: TGCGCCAGCAGCTTGGCAGGGGAGGGCGGTGAAGCTTTCTTT; CDR3 protein: CASSLAGEGGEAFF
D gene: NA; V gene: TRBV12-3/TRBV12-4; clone size: few; J gene: TRBJ1-1; CDR3 DNA: TGTGCCAGCAGTTTTGAGACCGGGTTTAAGGCTTTCTTT; CDR3 protein: CASSFETGFKAFF
D gene: NA; V gene: TRBV5-1; clone size: few; J gene: TRBJ1-6; CDR3 DNA: TGCGCCAGCAGCTTGAGAGGGTCCAACTCACCCCTCCACTTT; CDR3 protein: CASSLRGSNSPLHF
D gene: TRBD1; V gene: TRBV6-2/TRBV6-3; clone size: NA; J gene: TRBJ2-5; CDR3 DNA: TGTGCCAGCAGGCCCACAGGGGGCCGGGAGACCCAGTACTTC; CDR3 protein: CASRPTGGRETQYF
D gene: NA; V gene: TRBV5-1; clone size: NA; J gene: TRBJ2-4; CDR3 DNA: TGCGCCAGCAAGCCGGGGGCTCAGGAAAACATTCAGTACTTC; CDR3 protein: CASKPGAQENIQYF
D gene: TRBD1; V gene: TRBV4-3; clone size: few; J gene: TRBJ2-4; CDR3 DNA: TGCGCCAGCAGCCCGGGACAGACGCTAGCCAAAAACATTCAGTACTTC; CDR3 protein: CASSPGQTLAKNIQYF
D gene: NA; V gene: TRBV5-1; clone size: NA; J gene: TRBJ2-5; CDR3 DNA: TGCGACAGCAGCTTGGCGGCGAGCGGACAAGAGACCCAGTACTTC; CDR3 protein: CDSSLAASGQETQYF
D gene: NA; V gene: TRBV30; clone size: NA; J gene: TRBJ2-7; CDR3 DNA: TGTGCCTGTAGTGCAGGCCCCAGCGAGCAGTACTTC; CDR3 protein: CACSAGPSEQYF
D gene: NA; V gene: TRBV5-4; clone size: NA; J gene: TRBJ2-3; CDR3 DNA: TGTGCCTCAAGCCCCCCGGATAGCACAGATACGCAGTATTTT; CDR3 protein: CASSPPDSTDTQYF
D gene: NA; V gene: TRBV12-3/TRBV12-4; clone size: NA; J gene: TRBJ1-4; CDR3 DNA: TGTGCCACTCCAGTTGTGGGCCAGGGGAGAAAGGATGAAAAACTGTTTTTT; CDR3 protein: CATPVVGQGRKDEKLFF
D gene: NA; V gene: TRBV5-1; clone size: few; J gene: TRBJ2-7; CDR3 DNA: TGCGCCAGCAGCCCGGGCTCGGAATACGAGCAGTACTTC; CDR3 protein: CASSPGSEYEQYF
D gene: NA; V gene: TRBV9; clone size: NA; J gene: TRBJ2-1; CDR3 DNA: TGTGCCAGCAGCGTAGCGGAAGGCTCCTACAATGAGCAGTTCTTC; CDR3 protein: CASSVAEGSYNEQFF
D gene: NA; V gene: TRBV7-2; clone size: few; J gene: TRBJ2-7; CDR3 DNA: TGTGCCAGCAGCTTTCGAGGGTCATCGGGGGAGCAGTACTTC; CDR3 protein: CASSFRGSSGEQYF
D gene: NA; V gene: TRBV6-5; clone size: NA; J gene: TRBJ2-7; CDR3 DNA: TGTGCCACCAAACGCTACAGGGACCACTCCTACGAGCAGTACTTC; CDR3 protein: CATKRYRDHSYEQYF
D gene: TRBD2; V gene: TRBV12-3/TRBV12-4; clone size: NA; J gene: TRBJ2-1; CDR3 DNA: TGTGCCAGCAGTTTGCTTAGCGGGGGGGGTAATGAGCAGTTCTTC; CDR3 protein: CASSLLSGGGNEQFF
D gene: NA; V gene: TRBV18; clone size: NA; J gene: TRBJ1-1; CDR3 DNA: TGTGCCAGCTCGCCAGCGGCCGGAGTGACTGAAGCTTTCTTT; CDR3 protein: CASSPAAGVTEAFF
D gene: TRBD1; V gene: TRBV4-3; clone size: NA; J gene: TRBJ1-2; CDR3 DNA: TGCGCCAGCAGCCAAGCCCAGGCAGGGGGTACCTATGGCTACACCTTC; CDR3 protein: CASSQAQAGGTYGYTF
D gene: NA; V gene: TRBV12-3/TRBV12-4; clone size: few; J gene: TRBJ2-3; CDR3 DNA: TGTGCCAGCAGTCCCGGACAGATTAGAGATACGCAGTATTTT; CDR3 protein: CASSPGQIRDTQYF
D gene: NA; V gene: TRBV4-1; clone size: few; J gene: TRBJ2-3; CDR3 DNA: TGCGCCAGCAGCCAAGATCGAGGGTTGCAGTATTTT; CDR3 protein: CASSQDRGLQYF
D gene: NA; V gene: TRBV5-1; clone size: few; J gene: TRBJ2-3; CDR3 DNA: TGCGCCAGCAGCTTGTCCCCGGGGGACCTAGGGAATACGCAGTATTTT; CDR3 protein: CASSLSPGDLGNTQYF